Shown below are 10 T cell receptor beta chains from a single sample sequenced in a study of TIL therapy for anti-PD-1-resistant metastatic lung cancer (dated by TCRdb to about 2021). The immunoSEQ v3 hsTCRB kit was used to amplify TCR beta CDR3 regions from genomic DNA through bias-controlled multiplex PCR. TCRdb carries this immuneACCESS record with in-frame sequences only. Its versions omit some clonotypes, under half of them owing to an unresolved V gene in the studies checked, with the rest unexplained. This sample gives about 59,000 clones in total; roughly 70% of them show up just once. The ten largest account for around 1.9% of the sample. The time point label, as the study defines it: pre-treatment sample, taken before nivolumab and TIL therapy. The material sequenced was blood, taken at baseline. The source of these receptors is a person aged 25-85 years with non-small cell lung cancer.

The chain links TRBV28 to TRBJ2-3; D remains unclear. CDR3 length equals 12 residues. Germline V CDR1 and CDR2: MDHEN, SYDVKM. Trimming removed 7 bases at V and 3 bases at J, with 8 bases between. This chain's CDR3 is CASTPRTDTQYF. DNA for the CDR3: TGTGCCAGCACCCCCCGTACAGATACGCAGTATTTT.

V and J are TRBV19 and TRBJ2-1; TRBD2 matches at 11 bases. CDR1 and CDR2 from the germline V gene are LNHDA and SQIVND (reference sequence). With 1 base clipped from V and 2 bases from J, the junction kept 4 bases outside the gene matches. The CDR3 is made up of 17 amino acids. The CDR3 loop reads CASSIGLAGIPYNEQFF. The CDR3 DNA reads as TGTGCCAGTAGTATAGGACTAGCGGGGATCCCCTACAATGAGCAGTTCTTC.

For this clone: This CDR3 is also generated by other DNA sequences in the sample. The V and J genes are TRBV7-9 and TRBJ1-3; TRBD1 aligns across 8 bases. Looked up from germline, CDR1 is SEHNR and CDR2 is FQNEAQ (reference sequence). The CDR3 covers 15 residues. After removal of 2 bases from V and 4 bases from J, the junction contained 4 bases not matched to a gene. The CDR3 region is CASSLQQGGGNTIYF. In DNA form, the CDR3 reads TGTGCCAGCAGCTTACAACAGGGGGGAGGAAACACCATATATTTT.

This rearrangement joins TRBV28 to TRBJ1-5; 7 bases are shared with TRBD1. Germline V lookup: CDR1 MDHEN, CDR2 SYDVKM. The CDR3 runs to 17 residues. The V gene end was trimmed by 4 bases and the J gene end by 3 bases; junction bases not matched to a gene: 12. The CDR3 DNA reads as TGTGCCAGCAGTTCGCCGTCAGGGGGGTGGAACAATCAGCCCCAGCATTTT. Protein product: CASSSPSGGWNNQPQHF.

V and J are TRBV21-1 and TRBJ1-5; the D segment call TRBD1 is taken from the table without a DNA check. TRBV21-1 counts as a pseudogene. This CDR3 has 13 amino acids. The CDR3 sequence is CASIDTSNQPQHF. CDR3 coding DNA: TGTGCCAGCATTGACACTAGCAATCAGCCCCAGCATTTT.

The chain couples TRBV2 to TRBJ2-7; 7 bases are a match to TRBD1. V was pared by 2 bases and J by 3 bases, with 10 bases of the junction left unmatched. The CDR3 is made up of 16 amino acids. Germline-derived CDR1 and CDR2 are SNHLY and FYNNEI. CDR3 sequence (DNA): TGTGCCAGCAGTGAAAACCTAGGGACAGCAGTCTACGAGCAGTACTTC. Translating it yields CASSENLGTAVYEQYF.

Only one count was recorded for this clone. The chain employs TRBV2 and TRBJ2-5; D tentatively fits TRBD1 or TRBD2 (6 bases each). The V end lost 8 bases, the J end lost 2 bases, and 15 bases lay between the germline ends. In germline, CDR1 is SNHLY, CDR2 FYNNEI. The CDR3 contains 14 residues. The CDR3 coding sequence is TGTGCCAGCCGGGGGCGACAGACGCAAGAGACCCAGTACTTC. It specifies CASRGRQTQETQYF.

This chain joins TRBV4-1 and TRBJ2-7; TRBD1 agrees at 9 bases. Unmatched junction bases numbered 12, after V lost 6 bases and J lost 6 bases. There are 15 residues in the CDR3. Germline V gene sequence: CDR1 MGHRA, CDR2 YSYEKL. The CDR3 bases are TGCGCCAGCAGTATCTCCGGGACAGGGTATAGCGAGCAGTACTTC. It is translated as CASSISGTGYSEQYF.

V gene TRBV11-3 combines with J gene TRBJ2-7; D possibly matches TRBD1 or TRBD2 (5 bases each). In germline, CDR1 is SGHNT, CDR2 YENEEA. Trimming pared 5 bases from V and 8 bases from J, leaving 19 bases between. This CDR3 comprises 14 residues. The DNA for the CDR3 is TGTGCCAGCAGCCTAAATTTGGGGGACCGGCAGCAGTACTTC. It codes for CASSLNLGDRQQYF.

This clone appeared once. The rearrangement joins TRBV5-1 to TRBJ1-5; D is undetermined. CDR3 length: 14 amino acids. Germline assignment: CDR1 SGHRS and CDR2 YFSETQ. V lost 4 bases and J 4 bases, leaving 12 bases between the germline ends. CDR3 DNA: TGCGCCAGCAGCCCGGGCTCGGATAATCAGCCCCAGCATTTT. This translates into CASSPGSDNQPQHF. Combining the CDR3 with reference TRBV5-1 and TRBJ1-5 gives the whole variable domain KAGVTQTPRYLIKTRGQQVTLSCSPISGHRSVSWYQQTPGQGLQFLFEYFSETQRNKGNFPGRFSGRQFSNSRSEMNVSTLELGDSALYLCASSPGSDNQPQHFGDGTRLSIL.